The entry that follows covers one T cell receptor beta chain sequence. Time point specified: pre-treatment baseline. Trimming cost V 5 bases and J 6 bases; bases outside gene matches: 15. This CDR3 has 16 residues. Germline CDR1 SQVTM, CDR2 ANQGSEA. These data belong to a study of blood T cell dynamics during melanoma immunotherapy. Overall study context: Patients with metastatic melanoma got pembrolizumab or nivolumab-ipilimumab as first-line care.

Measured with immunoSEQ multiplex PCR; TCRdb has only the in-frame clones, and not every one. This table holds almost 25,000 clones, 87% found once. The V and J genes are TRBV29-1 and TRBJ2-7, with 11 bases matching TRBD2. The sequencing here drew on blood, taken from a patient treated with checkpoint blockade. The sequence derives from a human donor with melanoma. In DNA form, the CDR3 reads TGCAGCGTTATACTAGCGGGAGCCCCTGGATTGTTCGAGCAGTACTTC. This codes for CSVILAGAPGLFEQYF.